This T cell receptor beta chain is from a study of T-cell memory formation after mild COVID-19. The study, taken as a whole, reports: Unconfirmed was the SARS-CoV-2 specificity of second-wave clones that peaked on day 37.

V was clipped by 7 bases and J by 11 bases, with 20 bases between them. Germline V lookup: CDR1 MDHEN, CDR2 SYDVKM. The CDR3 extends over 13 amino acids. TCRdb ran MiXCR on the 5' RACE reads and lists one entry per CDR3 protein. The sample includes under 450,000 distinct CDR3 sequences, approximately 15% of them seen just once. This clonotype has just one count. Its antigen is unknown. This rearrangement joins TRBV28 to TRBJ1-1, with D unclear. The receptor's source is a man between 18 and 35 years old who had mild COVID-19 (a few samples of this study predate the infection). Cell type and time point are not known. The source material was PBMCs or a T cell subset sorted from them (not recorded which). Here the CDR3 reads CASTVETWSAAFF. The DNA for the CDR3 is TGTGCCAGCACTGTTGAGACTTGGTCCGCGGCTTTCTTT. Based on the CDR3 plus reference TRBV28 and TRBJ1-1, the full variable domain is DVKVTQSSRYLVKRTGEKVFLECVQDMDHENMFWYRQDPGLGLRLIYFSYDVKMKEKGDIPEGYSVSREKKERFSLILESASTNQTSMYLCASTVETWSAAFFGQGTRLTVV.